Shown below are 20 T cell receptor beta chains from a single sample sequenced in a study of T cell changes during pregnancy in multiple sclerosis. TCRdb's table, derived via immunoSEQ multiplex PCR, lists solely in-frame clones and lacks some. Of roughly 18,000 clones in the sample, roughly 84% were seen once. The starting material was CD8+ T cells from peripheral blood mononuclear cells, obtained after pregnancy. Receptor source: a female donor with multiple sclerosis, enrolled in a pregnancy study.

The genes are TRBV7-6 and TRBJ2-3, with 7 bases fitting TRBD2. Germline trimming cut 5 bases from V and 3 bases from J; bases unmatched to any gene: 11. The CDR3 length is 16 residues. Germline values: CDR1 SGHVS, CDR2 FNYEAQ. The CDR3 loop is CASSPLGRGGTDTQYF. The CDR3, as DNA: TGTGCCAGCAGCCCCCTGGGTAGGGGAGGGACAGATACGCAGTATTTT.

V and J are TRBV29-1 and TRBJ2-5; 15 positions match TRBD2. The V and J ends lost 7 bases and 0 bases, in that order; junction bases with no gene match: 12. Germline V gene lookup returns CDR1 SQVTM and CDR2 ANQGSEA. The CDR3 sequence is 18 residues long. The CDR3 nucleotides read TGCAGCGCCGTAAAGGGCGGGACTAGCGGGAGGAACCAAGAGACCCAGTACTTC. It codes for CSAVKGGTSGRNQETQYF. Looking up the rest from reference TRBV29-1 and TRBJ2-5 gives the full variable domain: SAVISQKPSRDICQRGTSLTIQCQVDSQVTMMFWYRQQPGQSLTLIATANQGSEATYESGFVIDKFPISRPNLTFSTLTVSNMSPEDSSIYLCSAVKGGTSGRNQETQYFGPGTRLLVL.

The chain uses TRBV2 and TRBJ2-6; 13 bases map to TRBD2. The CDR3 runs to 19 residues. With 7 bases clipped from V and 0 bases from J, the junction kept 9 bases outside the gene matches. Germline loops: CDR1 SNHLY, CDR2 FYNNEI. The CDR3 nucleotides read TGTGCCAGCACCGGGCCGGGACTAGCGGGATTCTCTGGGGCCAACGTCCTGACTTTC. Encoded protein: CASTGPGLAGFSGANVLTF.

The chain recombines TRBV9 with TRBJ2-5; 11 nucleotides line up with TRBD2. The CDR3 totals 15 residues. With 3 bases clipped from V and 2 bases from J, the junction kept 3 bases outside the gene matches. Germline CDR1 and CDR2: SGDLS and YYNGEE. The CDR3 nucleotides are TGTGCCAGCAGCGCGGGACTAGCGGTACAAGAGACCCAGTACTTC. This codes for CASSAGLAVQETQYF.

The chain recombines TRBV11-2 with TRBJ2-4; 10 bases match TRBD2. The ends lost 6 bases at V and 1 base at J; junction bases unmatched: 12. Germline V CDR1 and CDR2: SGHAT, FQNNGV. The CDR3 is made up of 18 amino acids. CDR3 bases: TGTGCCAGCAGAGCCCTAGCGGGAGTCCCCTCGGCCAAAAACATTCAGTACTTC. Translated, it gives CASRALAGVPSAKNIQYF.

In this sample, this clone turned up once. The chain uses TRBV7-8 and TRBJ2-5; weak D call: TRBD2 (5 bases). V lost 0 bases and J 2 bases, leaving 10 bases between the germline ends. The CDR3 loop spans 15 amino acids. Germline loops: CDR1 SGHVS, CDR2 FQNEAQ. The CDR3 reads CASSLAEGAQETQYF. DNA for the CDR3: TGTGCCAGCAGCTTAGCCGAGGGAGCGCAAGAGACCCAGTACTTC.

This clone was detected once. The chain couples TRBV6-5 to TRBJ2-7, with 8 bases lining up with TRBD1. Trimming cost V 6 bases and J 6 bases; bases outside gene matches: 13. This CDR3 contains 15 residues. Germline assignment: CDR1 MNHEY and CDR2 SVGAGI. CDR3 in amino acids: CASSGTRDRYSEQYF. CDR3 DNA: TGTGCCAGCAGCGGGACCCGGGACAGGTATAGCGAGCAGTACTTC.

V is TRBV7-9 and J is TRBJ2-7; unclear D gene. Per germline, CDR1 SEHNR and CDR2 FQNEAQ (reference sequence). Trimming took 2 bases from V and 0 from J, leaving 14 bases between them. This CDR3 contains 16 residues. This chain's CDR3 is CASSLLVANGSYEQYF. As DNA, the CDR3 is TGTGCCAGCAGCTTACTGGTCGCGAACGGCTCCTACGAGCAGTACTTC.

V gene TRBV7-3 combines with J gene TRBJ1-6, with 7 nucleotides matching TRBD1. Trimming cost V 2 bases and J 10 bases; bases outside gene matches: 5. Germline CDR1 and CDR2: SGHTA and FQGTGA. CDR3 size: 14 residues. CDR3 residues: CASSLGQGDSPLHF. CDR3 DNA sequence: TGTGCCAGCAGCTTAGGCCAGGGGGACTCACCCCTCCACTTT.

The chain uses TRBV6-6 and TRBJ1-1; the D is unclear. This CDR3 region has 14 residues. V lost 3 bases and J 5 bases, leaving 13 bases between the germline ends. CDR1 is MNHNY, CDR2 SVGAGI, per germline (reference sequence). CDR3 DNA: TGTGCCAGCAGTTATGGCAGCGTCGAGACTGAAGCTTTCTTT. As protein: CASSYGSVETEAFF.

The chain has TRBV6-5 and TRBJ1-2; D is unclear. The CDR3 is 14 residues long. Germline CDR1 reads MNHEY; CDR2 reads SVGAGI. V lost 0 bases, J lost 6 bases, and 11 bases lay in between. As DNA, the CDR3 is TGTGCCAGCAGTTACTCGGAGGGATACAATGGCTACACCTTC. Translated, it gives CASSYSEGYNGYTF.

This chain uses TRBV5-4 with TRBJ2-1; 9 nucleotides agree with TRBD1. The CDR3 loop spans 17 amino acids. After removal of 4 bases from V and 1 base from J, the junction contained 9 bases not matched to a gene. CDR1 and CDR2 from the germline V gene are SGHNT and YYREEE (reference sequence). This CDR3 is CASSGGTGTLSYNEQFF. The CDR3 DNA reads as TGTGCCAGCAGCGGGGGGACAGGGACCCTATCCTACAATGAGCAGTTCTTC.

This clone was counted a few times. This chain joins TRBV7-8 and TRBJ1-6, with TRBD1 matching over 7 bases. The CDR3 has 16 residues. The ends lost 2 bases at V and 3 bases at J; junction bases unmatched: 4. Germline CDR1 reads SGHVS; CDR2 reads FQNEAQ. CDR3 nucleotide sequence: TGTGCCAGCAGCTTACCAGGGGGAGGCTATAATTCACCCCTCCACTTT. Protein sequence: CASSLPGGGYNSPLHF. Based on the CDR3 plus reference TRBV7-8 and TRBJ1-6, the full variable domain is GAGVSQSPRYKVAKRGQDVALRCDPISGHVSLFWYQQALGQGPEFLTYFQNEAQLDKSGLPSDRFFAERPEGSVSTLKIQRTQQEDSAVYLCASSLPGGGYNSPLHFGNGTRLTVT.

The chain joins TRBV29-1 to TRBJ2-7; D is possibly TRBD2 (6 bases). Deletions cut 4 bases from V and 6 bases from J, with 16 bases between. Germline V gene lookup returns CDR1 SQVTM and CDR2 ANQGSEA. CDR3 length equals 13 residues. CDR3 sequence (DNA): TGCAGCGTTGGAGGAGGGGAAGGGAGCGAGCAGTACTTC. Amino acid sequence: CSVGGGEGSEQYF.

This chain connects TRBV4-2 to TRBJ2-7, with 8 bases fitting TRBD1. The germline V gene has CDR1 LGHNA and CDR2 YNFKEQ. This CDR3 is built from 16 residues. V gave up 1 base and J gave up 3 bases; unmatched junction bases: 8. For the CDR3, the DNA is TGTGCCAGCAGCCAAGTGATGGGAACAGGGGGCTACGAGCAGTACTTC. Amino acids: CASSQVMGTGGYEQYF.

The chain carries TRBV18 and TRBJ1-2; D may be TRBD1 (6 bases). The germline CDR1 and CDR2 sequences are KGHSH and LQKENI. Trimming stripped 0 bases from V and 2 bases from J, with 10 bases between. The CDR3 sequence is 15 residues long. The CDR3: CASSPPRQANYGYTF. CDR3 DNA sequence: TGTGCCAGCTCACCACCGCGACAGGCGAACTATGGCTACACCTTC.

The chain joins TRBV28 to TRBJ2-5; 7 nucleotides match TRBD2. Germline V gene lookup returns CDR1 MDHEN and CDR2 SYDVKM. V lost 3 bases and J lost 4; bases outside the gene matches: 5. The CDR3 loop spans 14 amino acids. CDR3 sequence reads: CASSFQGGGETQYF. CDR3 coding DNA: TGTGCCAGCAGTTTCCAGGGCGGGGGAGAGACCCAGTACTTC. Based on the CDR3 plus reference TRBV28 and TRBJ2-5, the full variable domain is DVKVTQSSRYLVKRTGEKVFLECVQDMDHENMFWYRQDPGLGLRLIYFSYDVKMKEKGDIPEGYSVSREKKERFSLILESASTNQTSMYLCASSFQGGGETQYFGPGTRLLVL.

The CDR3 nucleotides read TGTGCCAGCAGCCGGGAATCGAGCACAGATACGCAGTATTTT. Amino acids: CASSRESSTDTQYF. The chain employs TRBV5-6 and TRBJ2-3, with TRBD2 as a possible D gene (5 bases). Germline-derived CDR1 and CDR2 are SGHDT and YYEEEE. The CDR3 is made up of 14 amino acids. V lost 4 bases and J lost 0, with 9 bases in between.

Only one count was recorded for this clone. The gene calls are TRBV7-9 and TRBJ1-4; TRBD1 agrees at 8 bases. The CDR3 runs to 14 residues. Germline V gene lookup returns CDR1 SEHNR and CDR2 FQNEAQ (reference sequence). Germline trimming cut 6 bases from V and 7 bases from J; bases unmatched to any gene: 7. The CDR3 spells CASRAQGGGEKLFF. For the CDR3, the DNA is TGTGCCAGCAGAGCACAGGGGGGCGGTGAAAAACTGTTTTTT.

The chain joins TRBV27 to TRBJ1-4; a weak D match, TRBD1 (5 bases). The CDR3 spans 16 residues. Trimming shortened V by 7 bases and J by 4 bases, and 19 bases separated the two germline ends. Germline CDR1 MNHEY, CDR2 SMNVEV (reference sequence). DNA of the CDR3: TGTGCCAGCATGAGAACATGGGAGGGGATTAATGAAAAACTGTTTTTT. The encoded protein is CASMRTWEGINEKLFF.